The sequence of this TCR beta chain was determined in a study of blood T cell repertoires in COVID-19. The table came from immunoSEQ multiplex PCR; TCRdb's copy has only in-frame clones and leaves some out. The data show some 270,000 clones, 90% seen once. The CDR3 has 14 amino acids. Trimming cost V 4 bases and J 1 base; bases outside gene matches: 3. Germline CDR1 is SGHDT and CDR2 is YYEEEE. The sequence derives from a woman aged 55-69 years with COVID-19, enrolled during active disease. Sequenced sample: peripheral blood. The rearrangement uses TRBV5-6 and TRBJ2-7; 9 positions match TRBD1. The chain's CDR3 is CASSHDRGSYEQYF. DNA for the CDR3: TGTGCCAGCAGCCACGACAGGGGGTCCTACGAGCAGTACTTC.